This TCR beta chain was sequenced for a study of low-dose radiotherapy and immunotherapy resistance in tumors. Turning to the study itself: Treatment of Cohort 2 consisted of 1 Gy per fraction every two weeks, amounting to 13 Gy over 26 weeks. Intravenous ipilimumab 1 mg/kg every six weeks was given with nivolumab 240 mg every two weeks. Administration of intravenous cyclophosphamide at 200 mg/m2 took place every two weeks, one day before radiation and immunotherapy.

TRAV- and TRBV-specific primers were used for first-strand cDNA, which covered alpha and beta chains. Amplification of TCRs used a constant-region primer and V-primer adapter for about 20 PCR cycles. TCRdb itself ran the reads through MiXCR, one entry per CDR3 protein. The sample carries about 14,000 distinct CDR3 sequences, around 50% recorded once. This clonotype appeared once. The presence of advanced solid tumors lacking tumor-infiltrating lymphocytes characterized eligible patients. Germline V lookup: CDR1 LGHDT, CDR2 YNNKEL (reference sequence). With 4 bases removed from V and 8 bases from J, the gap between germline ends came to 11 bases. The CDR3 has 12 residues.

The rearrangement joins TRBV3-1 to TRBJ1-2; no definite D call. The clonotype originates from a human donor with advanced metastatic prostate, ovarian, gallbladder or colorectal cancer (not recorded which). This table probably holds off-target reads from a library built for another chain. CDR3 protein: CASSPSSYGYTF. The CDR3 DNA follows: TGTGCCAGCAGCCCCTCGAGTTACGGCTACACCTTC.